Below, one TCR beta chain is given with its context. The antigen is unknown. The protocol was immunoSEQ multiplex PCR, while the TCRdb copy is restricted to in-frame clones and leaves out a portion. Of approximately 300,000 clones in the sample, just over 85% were seen once. These data are taken from a study of Ad26.COV2.S vaccination and SARS-CoV-2 variants. Treatment noted: around 19 received Ad26.COV2.S at low or high dose, single or two shots; 5 received placebo; per-sample allocation not given. The samples date from day 63 after the first vaccine or placebo injection. Study-wide points: The TCR breadth and depth analyses may have understated or missed part of the total T cell responses.

The CDR3 spans 16 residues. The V gene's germline CDR1 is LGHNA and CDR2 YSLEER. Trimming shortened V by 0 bases and J by 0 bases, and 6 bases separated the two germline ends. The rearrangement uses TRBV4-3 and TRBJ2-6; D not certain. Specimen: peripheral blood, collected in a trial of Ad26.COV2.S vaccine versus placebo. The TCR originated in a person aged 18 to 65 who received the Ad26.COV2.S COVID-19 vaccine or a placebo. CDR3 region: CASSQDILSGANVLTF. The CDR3 nucleotides are TGCGCCAGCAGCCAAGATATCCTCTCTGGGGCCAACGTCCTGACTTTC.